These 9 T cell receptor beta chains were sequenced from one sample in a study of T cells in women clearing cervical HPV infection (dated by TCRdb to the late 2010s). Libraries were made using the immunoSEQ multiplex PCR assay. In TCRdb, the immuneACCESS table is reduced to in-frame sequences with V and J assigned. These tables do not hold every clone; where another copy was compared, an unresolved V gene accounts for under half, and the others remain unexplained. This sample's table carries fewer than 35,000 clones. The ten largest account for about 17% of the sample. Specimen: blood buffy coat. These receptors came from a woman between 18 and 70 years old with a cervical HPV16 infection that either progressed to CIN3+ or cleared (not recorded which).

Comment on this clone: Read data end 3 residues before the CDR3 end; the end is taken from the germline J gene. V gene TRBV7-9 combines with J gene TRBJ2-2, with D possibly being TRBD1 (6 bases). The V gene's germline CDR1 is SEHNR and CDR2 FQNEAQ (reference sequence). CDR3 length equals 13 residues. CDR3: CASSFGGNEKLFF. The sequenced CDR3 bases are TGTGCCAGCAGCTTTGGGGGCAATGAAAAG.

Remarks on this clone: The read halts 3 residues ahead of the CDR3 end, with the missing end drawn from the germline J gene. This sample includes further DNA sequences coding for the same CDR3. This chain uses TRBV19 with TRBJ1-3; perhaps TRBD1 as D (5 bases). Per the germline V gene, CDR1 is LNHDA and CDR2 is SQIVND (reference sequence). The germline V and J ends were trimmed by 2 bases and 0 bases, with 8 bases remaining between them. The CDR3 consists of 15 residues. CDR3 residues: CASSIIRASGNTIYF. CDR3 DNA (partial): TGTGCCAGTAGTATAATCAGGGCCTCTGGAAACACC.

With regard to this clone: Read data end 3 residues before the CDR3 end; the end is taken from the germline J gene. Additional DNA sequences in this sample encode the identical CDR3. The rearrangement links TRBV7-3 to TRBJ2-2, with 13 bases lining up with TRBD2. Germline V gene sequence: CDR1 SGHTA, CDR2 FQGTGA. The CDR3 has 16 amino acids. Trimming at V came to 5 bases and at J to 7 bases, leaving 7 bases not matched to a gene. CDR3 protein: CASSPTSGGAFGELFF. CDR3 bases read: TGTGCCAGCAGCCCAACTAGCGGGGGGGCTTTCGGGGAG.

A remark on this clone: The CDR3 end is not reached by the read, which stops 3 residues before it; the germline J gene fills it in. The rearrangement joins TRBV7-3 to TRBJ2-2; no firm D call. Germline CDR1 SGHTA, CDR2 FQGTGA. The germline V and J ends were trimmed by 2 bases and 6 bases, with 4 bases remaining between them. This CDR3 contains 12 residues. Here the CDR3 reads CASSLQSGELFF. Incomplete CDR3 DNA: TGTGCCAGCAGCTTACAGTCCGGGGAG.

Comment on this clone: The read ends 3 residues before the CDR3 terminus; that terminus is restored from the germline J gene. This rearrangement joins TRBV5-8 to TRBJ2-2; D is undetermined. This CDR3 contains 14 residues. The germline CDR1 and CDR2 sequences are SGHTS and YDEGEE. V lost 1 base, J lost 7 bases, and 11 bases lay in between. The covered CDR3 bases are TGTGCCAGCAGCTTGTTCCAGAAGGGCGGGGAG. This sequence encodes CASSLFQKGGE. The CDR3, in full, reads CASSLFQKGGELFF.

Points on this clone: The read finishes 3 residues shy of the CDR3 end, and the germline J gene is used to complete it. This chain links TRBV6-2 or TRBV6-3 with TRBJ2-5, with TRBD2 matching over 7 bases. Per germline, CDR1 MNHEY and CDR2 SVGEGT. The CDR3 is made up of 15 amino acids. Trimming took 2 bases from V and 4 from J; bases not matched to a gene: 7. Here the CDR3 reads CASSYPRVAGETQYF. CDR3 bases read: TGTGCCAGCAGTTACCCCAGGGTAGCGGGAGAGACC.

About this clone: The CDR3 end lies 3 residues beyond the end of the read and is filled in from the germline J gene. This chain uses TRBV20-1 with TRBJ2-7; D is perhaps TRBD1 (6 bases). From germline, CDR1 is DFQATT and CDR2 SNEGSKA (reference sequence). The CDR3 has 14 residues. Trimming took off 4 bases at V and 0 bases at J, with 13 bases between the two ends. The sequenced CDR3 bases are TGCAGTGCTAACCGGGACATCGGCTCCTACGAG. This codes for CSANRDIGSYE. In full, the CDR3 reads CSANRDIGSYEQYF.

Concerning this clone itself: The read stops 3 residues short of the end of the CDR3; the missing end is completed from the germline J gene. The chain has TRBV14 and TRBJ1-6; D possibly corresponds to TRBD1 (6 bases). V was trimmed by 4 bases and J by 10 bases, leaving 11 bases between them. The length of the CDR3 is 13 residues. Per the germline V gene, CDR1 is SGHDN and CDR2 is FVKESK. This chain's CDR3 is CASSLYRDSPLHF. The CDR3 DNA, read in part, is TGTGCCAGCAGCCTATACAGGGACTCACCC.

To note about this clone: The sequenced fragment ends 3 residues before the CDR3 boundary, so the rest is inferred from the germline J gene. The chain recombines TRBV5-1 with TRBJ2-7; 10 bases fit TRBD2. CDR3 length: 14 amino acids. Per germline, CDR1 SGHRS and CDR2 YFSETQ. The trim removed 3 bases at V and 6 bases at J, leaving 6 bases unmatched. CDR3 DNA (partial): TGCGCCAGCAGCTCGACTAGCGGGTCCGTCGAG. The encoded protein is CASSSTSGSVE. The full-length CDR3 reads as CASSSTSGSVEQYF.